This entry lists 18 T cell receptor beta chains sequenced from one sample in a study of T cells in Graves' hyperthyroidism and ophthalmopathy. Authors of the study amplified TCR beta CDR3 regions from RNA transcripts. Carried out on the TCR CDR3, a first-round RT-PCR used the HTBI primer set. TCRdb re-derived calls from the multiplex PCR reads in MiXCR, one entry per CDR3 protein. The sample holds around 580,000 distinct CDR3 sequences; around 17% are singletons and the top ten take roughly 18%. Sample: blood. The receptor source for this set is a woman in her late teens or twenties with Graves' hyperthyroidism.

The rearrangement links TRBV5-6 to TRBJ2-7; D unclear. Per the germline V gene, CDR1 is SGHDT and CDR2 is YYEEEE. The CDR3 sequence is 16 residues long. V shed 2 bases and J shed 0 bases, with 15 bases lying between them. Written as DNA, the CDR3 is TGTGCCAGCAGCTTTGGTTGGTCGGTGAGCTCCTACGAGCAGTACTTC. It is translated as CASSFGWSVSSYEQYF.

The chain carries TRBV5-1 and TRBJ2-1; the match to TRBD2 covers 9 bases. This CDR3 spans 14 amino acids. Trimming at V came to 4 bases and at J to 6 bases, leaving 5 bases not matched to a gene. CDR1 SGHRS and CDR2 YFSETQ come from the germline V gene. CDR3 in DNA: TGCGCCAGCAGCGTCCTAGCGGGGTCCAATGAGCAGTTCTTC. Its translation: CASSVLAGSNEQFF. Together with reference TRBV5-1 and TRBJ2-1, the CDR3 gives the full variable domain: KAGVTQTPRYLIKTRGQQVTLSCSPISGHRSVSWYQQTPGQGLQFLFEYFSETQRNKGNFPGRFSGRQFSNSRSEMNVSTLELGDSALYLCASSVLAGSNEQFFGPGTRLTVL.

This chain links TRBV4-1 with TRBJ2-1; no definite D call. CDR1 and CDR2 from the germline V gene are MGHRA and YSYEKL. This CDR3 has 14 residues. The ends were cut back, 0 bases at V and 5 bases at J, with 8 bases in the middle. CDR3 bases: TGCGCCAGCAGCCAAGAATCCATAAACAATGAGCAGTTCTTC. Residues: CASSQESINNEQFF.

In nucleotides, the CDR3 is TGTGCCAGCCACGGGGGGTTAGGAGGGGGCACAGATACGCAGTATTTT. This sequence encodes CASHGGLGGGTDTQYF. The chain has TRBV13 and TRBJ2-3, with 7 bases identical to TRBD2. This CDR3 contains 16 residues. Per the germline V gene, CDR1 is PRHDT and CDR2 is FYEKMQ (reference sequence). The V gene end was trimmed by 8 bases and the J gene end by 1 base; junction bases not matched to a gene: 12.

A few counts support this clonotype. The CDR3 DNA reads as TGCGCCAGCAGCCAAGATCTCGGGTTCCCTGGCTACACCTTC. The encoded protein is CASSQDLGFPGYTF. The chain recombines TRBV4-3 with TRBJ1-2; D gene uncertain. The germline V gene encodes CDR1 LGHNA and CDR2 YSLEER. The CDR3 is 14 residues long. The V end was cut by 0 bases, the J end by 7 bases, with 12 bases between.

In this sample, this clonotype turned up a few times. The chain employs TRBV20-1 and TRBJ2-2; D not certain. In germline, CDR1 is DFQATT, CDR2 SNEGSKA (reference sequence). CDR3 size: 11 residues. V was trimmed by 4 bases and J by 5 bases, leaving 5 bases between them. CDR3: CSAMSTGELFF. The CDR3 region has the DNA TGCAGTGCTATGTCTACCGGGGAGCTGTTTTTT.

The chain recombines TRBV19 with TRBJ1-3; TRBD1 agrees at 7 bases. Unmatched junction bases numbered 9, after V lost 10 bases and J lost 3 bases. Germline-derived CDR1 and CDR2 are LNHDA and SQIVND (reference sequence). This CDR3 is 14 amino acids long. The CDR3 protein is CATETGYYGNTIYF. The CDR3 nucleotides are TGTGCCACCGAGACAGGGTATTATGGAAACACCATATATTTT.

The gene calls are TRBV11-2 and TRBJ2-5, with TRBD1 as a possible D gene (5 bases). CDR1 and CDR2 from the germline V gene are SGHAT and FQNNGV. The CDR3 is 13 residues long. Trimming left V 0 bases short and J 9 bases short, with 11 bases between. The CDR3 bases are TGTGCCAGCAGCTTAGAGCAGGGATCGGCCCAGTACTTC. Translating gives CASSLEQGSAQYF.

About this clonotype itself: A much larger clonotype is one base distant, so this may be a read error. The V call is TRBV10-3, the J call TRBJ2-7; weak D call: TRBD2 (6 bases). V lost 7 bases, J lost 7 bases, and 20 bases lay in between. The CDR3 spans 14 residues. Germline V gene data show CDR1 as ENHRY and CDR2 as SYGVKD. As DNA, the CDR3 is TGTGCCATCAACCCGGGACTGCAGAAGGGTGAGCAGTACTTC. Translation: CAINPGLQKGEQYF.

This clonotype was seen at least ten times. V and J are TRBV18 and TRBJ2-3; no clear D. CDR1 and CDR2 from the germline V gene are KGHSH and LQKENI. The CDR3 extends over 12 amino acids. V lost 2 bases, J lost 6 bases, and 6 bases lay in between. The CDR3 reads CASSPVGDTQYF. In DNA, the CDR3 is TGTGCCAGCTCACCAGTGGGGGATACGCAGTATTTT.

This clonotype occurred many times. The chain links TRBV28 to TRBJ2-7; D is ambiguous. Germline lookup yields CDR1 MDHEN and CDR2 SYDVKM. V lost 5 bases, J lost 5 bases, and 7 bases lay in between. This CDR3 comprises 11 residues. CDR3: CASSRKNEQYF. The CDR3 DNA reads TGTGCCAGCAGTAGAAAGAACGAGCAGTACTTC.

This clonotype was recorded many times. The chain is built from TRBV2 and TRBJ1-2; D unclear. With 5 bases removed from V and 6 bases from J, the gap between germline ends came to 10 bases. CDR1 and CDR2 from the germline V gene are SNHLY and FYNNEI. The CDR3 length is 12 residues. The CDR3 DNA sequence: TGTGCCAGCAGTAGGGCAGGAGATGGCTACACCTTC. Protein product: CASSRAGDGYTF.

This clonotype has a handful of counts. V gene TRBV20-1 combines with J gene TRBJ1-5; D may be TRBD1 (5 bases). Germline V gives CDR1 DFQATT, CDR2 SNEGSKA (reference sequence). V was pared by 0 bases and J by 7 bases, with 22 bases between. The CDR3 length is 17 residues. The CDR3 nucleotides are TGCAGTGCTAGAGACCCCCAAGGGGCGGGAAGAGGACAGCCCCAGCATTTT. Its protein product is CSARDPQGAGRGQPQHF.

The V gene is TRBV28, the J gene TRBJ2-1; D is unresolved. Trimming stripped 7 bases from V and 5 bases from J, with 12 bases between. Germline CDR1 and CDR2: MDHEN and SYDVKM. The CDR3 has 13 residues. The CDR3 region is CASNSPHNNEQFF. CDR3 sequence (DNA): TGTGCCAGCAATAGTCCCCACAACAATGAGCAGTTCTTC.

This clonotype was detected ten times or more. The rearrangement joins TRBV5-8 to TRBJ1-2; D ambiguous. Trimming left V 2 bases short and J 0 bases short, with 8 bases between. Germline lookup yields CDR1 SGHTS and CDR2 YDEGEE. The CDR3 is 14 residues long. Written as DNA, the CDR3 is TGTGCCAGCAGCTTACGGATAGCTAACTATGGCTACACCTTC. Residues: CASSLRIANYGYTF.

This clonotype occurred a few times. This chain connects TRBV30 to TRBJ2-3, with 15 positions matching TRBD2. CDR1 and CDR2 from the germline V gene are GTSNPN and SVGIG (reference sequence). CDR3 length: 17 amino acids. V lost 3 bases and J lost 2; bases outside the gene matches: 6. The CDR3 DNA reads as TGTGCCTGGAGGGGACTAGCGGGAGGCCCCTACACAGATACGCAGTATTTT. Translation: CAWRGLAGGPYTDTQYF.

This clonotype was observed a few times. The rearrangement uses TRBV6-1 and TRBJ2-3, with TRBD2 matching 8 bases. Trimming took 1 base from V and 6 from J; bases not matched to a gene: 18. CDR1 is MNHNS and CDR2 is SASEGT in the germline V gene. The CDR3 is 19 amino acids. The CDR3 reads CASSEDLRLAFTLWDTQYF. Written as DNA, the CDR3 is TGTGCCAGCAGTGAAGACCTGAGACTAGCGTTTACACTTTGGGATACGCAGTATTTT.

This clonotype was seen only a few times. V gene TRBV7-9 combines with J gene TRBJ2-7; the match to TRBD2 covers 12 bases. Germline CDR1 and CDR2: SEHNR and FQNEAQ (reference sequence). Losses at the gene ends were 5 bases for V and 4 bases for J; bases not matched to a gene: 9. There are 16 residues in the CDR3. CDR3 DNA sequence: TGTGCCAGCAGCCCCTTACTAGCGGGGGGAAATTACGAGCAGTACTTC. This encodes CASSPLLAGGNYEQYF.